Described below is a single TCR beta chain sequence and its context. Antigen unknown. No neoadjuvant therapy was given to the selected pancreatic ductal adenocarcinoma patients before their surgery. Produced via immunoSEQ multiplex PCR; TCRdb's table is partial and in-frame only. Of 85,000 to 120,000 clones listed, about 95% are singletons. This sample is part of a study of T cells in pancreatic ductal adenocarcinoma. General study points: Mean clonality was about 0.11 in tumors and roughly 0.072 in blood, not significantly different.

V lost 2 bases, J lost 1 base, and 0 bases stayed unmatched. There are 14 residues in the CDR3. Germline CDR1 and CDR2: SGDLS and YYNGEE. The source material was PBMCs. The chain joins TRBV9 to TRBJ2-5; TRBD2 aligns across 9 bases. The TCR comes from a human donor with pancreatic ductal adenocarcinoma. The CDR3 region has the DNA TGTGCCAGCAGCGTGACTAGCGGCCAAGAGACCCAGTACTTC. Its protein is CASSVTSGQETQYF.